This T cell receptor beta chain was captured in a study of blood T cell repertoires in COVID-19. This CDR3 spans 16 amino acids. The V and J ends lost 5 bases and 0 bases, in that order; junction bases with no gene match: 6. Per the germline V gene, CDR1 is SGHNT and CDR2 is YENEEA. Source study methods: Cell counts per sample came from amplifying reference gene primers. Generated by immunoSEQ multiplex PCR, the TCRdb table keeps only in-frame clones and is missing some. V, J and clone size were drawn from that table, and D and trimming were deduced from the DNA. This table holds over 250,000 clones, 85% to 90% found once.

This chain uses TRBV11-3 with TRBJ2-1, with 8 bases that match TRBD1. This receptor was identified in a woman aged 50 to 65 with COVID-19, enrolled during active disease. Sequencing was performed on peripheral blood. The CDR3 DNA sequence: TGTGCCAGCAGCCCGGACAGGGCCCGCTCCTACAATGAGCAGTTCTTC. It translates to CASSPDRARSYNEQFF. Combining the CDR3 with reference TRBV11-3 and TRBJ2-1 gives the whole variable domain EAGVVQSPRYKIIEKKQPVAFWCNPISGHNTLYWYLQNLGQGPELLIRYENEEAVDDSQLPKDRFSAERLKGVDSTLKIQPAELGDSAVYLCASSPDRARSYNEQFFGPGTRLTVL.